This passage covers 10 T cell receptor beta chains from one sample sequenced in a study of blood T cell repertoires in COVID-19. Only in-frame clones appear in the TCRdb table, and some are missing; sequencing was by immunoSEQ multiplex PCR. The sample consists of under 300,000 clones, roughly 85% of them appearing once. Sequencing was performed on PBMCs or T cells enriched from blood (not recorded which). The receptors were gathered from a woman in her fifties or sixties who had been exposed to COVID-19.

The V gene is TRBV6-1, the J gene TRBJ2-7, with D unresolved. V was trimmed by 3 bases and J by 3 bases, leaving 9 bases between them. This CDR3 region has 13 residues. Germline V gene data show CDR1 as MNHNS and CDR2 as SASEGT. This chain's CDR3 is CASSEAELYEQYF. The CDR3 coding sequence is TGTGCCAGCAGTGAGGCGGAGCTCTACGAGCAGTACTTC.

This clone was seen just once. V and J are TRBV4-1 and TRBJ1-2; no reliable D call. Looked up from germline, CDR1 is MGHRA and CDR2 is YSYEKL. The CDR3 extends over 13 amino acids. The V gene lost 0 bases and the J gene lost 2 bases, with 4 bases spanning the gap. CDR3 residues: CASSQDGNYGYTF. The CDR3 DNA reads TGCGCCAGCAGCCAAGACGGGAACTATGGCTACACCTTC.

The chain couples TRBV5-4 to TRBJ1-4; 10 nucleotides match TRBD1. CDR1 and CDR2 from the germline V gene are SGHNT and YYREEE (reference sequence). V shed 3 bases, J shed 2 bases, and the junction held 7 bases outside the gene matches. The CDR3 loop spans 17 amino acids. CDR3: CASSSIRTGGTNEKLFF. CDR3 in DNA: TGTGCCAGCAGCTCAATTAGGACAGGGGGGACTAATGAAAAACTGTTTTTT. The entire variable domain, with the rest obtained from reference TRBV5-4 and TRBJ1-4, is as follows: ETGVTQSPTHLIKTRGQQVTLRCSSQSGHNTVSWYQQALGQGPQFIFQYYREEENGRGNFPPRFSGLQFPNYSSELNVNALELDDSALYLCASSSIRTGGTNEKLFFGSGTQLSVL.

The V call is TRBV7-9, the J call TRBJ2-5; perhaps TRBD1 as D (5 bases). Germline-derived CDR1 and CDR2 are SEHNR and FQNEAQ (reference sequence). Between the trimmed V and J ends, which lost 2 bases and 3 bases, there was a span of 7 bases. There are 13 residues in the CDR3. CDR3 coding DNA: TGTGCCAGCAGCTTAACCAGGGAAGAGACCCAGTACTTC. This sequence encodes CASSLTREETQYF.

The J gene is TRBJ2-7, the V gene TRBV30; 7 bases agree with TRBD1. The germline V gene has CDR1 GTSNPN and CDR2 SVGIG (reference sequence). Losses at the gene ends were 3 bases for V and 4 bases for J; bases not matched to a gene: 6. The CDR3 totals 13 residues. The CDR3 sequence: CAWRPLDRYEQYF. CDR3 bases: TGTGCCTGGAGACCCTTGGACAGGTACGAGCAGTACTTC.

This clone was seen once. This sequence joins TRBV6-1 and TRBJ1-4, with D possibly matching TRBD1 (5 bases). The CDR3 has 17 residues. V was trimmed by 4 bases and J by 2 bases, leaving 17 bases between them. From germline, CDR1 is MNHNS and CDR2 SASEGT. The CDR3 DNA reads as TGTGCCAGCAGTGGCGGGGGGTTTGGGACGACTAATGAAAAACTGTTTTTT. Residues: CASSGGGFGTTNEKLFF.

The table lists this clone with a few counts. The rearrangement uses TRBV19 and TRBJ1-3; D remains ambiguous. Trimming shortened V by 6 bases and J by 0 bases, and 6 bases separated the two germline ends. The CDR3 length is 13 residues. The V gene's germline CDR1 is LNHDA and CDR2 SQIVND (reference sequence). CDR3 bases: TGTGCCAGTAGGAAGAGCTCTGGAAACACCATATATTTT. Translation: CASRKSSGNTIYF.

In its sample, this clone was seen once. The chain recombines TRBV6-1 with TRBJ1-4; a weak D match, TRBD1 (6 bases). Trimming left V 3 bases short and J 7 bases short, with 15 bases between. CDR3 length: 15 amino acids. From germline, CDR1 is MNHNS and CDR2 SASEGT. Here the CDR3 reads CASSDRDNPGEKLFF. The CDR3 DNA sequence: TGTGCCAGCAGTGACCGGGACAATCCTGGTGAAAAACTGTTTTTT.

This chain links TRBV4-3 with TRBJ1-6, with TRBD1 identical over 10 bases. This CDR3 is built from 16 residues. Germline CDR1 reads LGHNA; CDR2 reads YSLEER. Trimming at V came to 2 bases and at J to 13 bases, leaving 11 bases not matched to a gene. The CDR3 nucleotides are TGCGCCAGCAGCCAATCAGCACCGGGACAGGGGTCCCCCCTCCACTTT. Its translation is CASSQSAPGQGSPLHF.

The chain links TRBV24-1 to TRBJ1-2; D perhaps matches TRBD1 (5 bases). CDR1 KGHDR and CDR2 SFDVKD come from the germline V gene. The CDR3 covers 15 residues. The V end lost 6 bases, the J end lost 7 bases, and 20 bases lay between the germline ends. The CDR3 is CATSLRRGDMGGYTF. The CDR3 region has the DNA TGTGCCACCAGTCTCAGGCGGGGCGATATGGGTGGCTACACCTTC.